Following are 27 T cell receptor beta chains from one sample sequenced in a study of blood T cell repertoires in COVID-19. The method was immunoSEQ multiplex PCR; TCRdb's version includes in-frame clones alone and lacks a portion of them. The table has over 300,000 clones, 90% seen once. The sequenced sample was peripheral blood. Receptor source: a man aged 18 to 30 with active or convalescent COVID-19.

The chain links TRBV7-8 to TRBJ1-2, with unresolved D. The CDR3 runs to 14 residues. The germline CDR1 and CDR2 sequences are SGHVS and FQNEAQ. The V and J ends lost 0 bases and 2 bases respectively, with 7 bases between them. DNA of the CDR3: TGTGCCAGCAGCTTAGCTTGGCAGAACTATGGCTACACCTTC. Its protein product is CASSLAWQNYGYTF.

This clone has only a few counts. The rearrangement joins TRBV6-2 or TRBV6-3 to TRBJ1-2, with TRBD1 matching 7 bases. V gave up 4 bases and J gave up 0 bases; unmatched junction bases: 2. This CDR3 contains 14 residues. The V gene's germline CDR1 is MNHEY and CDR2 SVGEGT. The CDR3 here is CASSSGQPNYGYTF. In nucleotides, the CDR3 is TGTGCCAGCAGTTCGGGACAGCCTAACTATGGCTACACCTTC.

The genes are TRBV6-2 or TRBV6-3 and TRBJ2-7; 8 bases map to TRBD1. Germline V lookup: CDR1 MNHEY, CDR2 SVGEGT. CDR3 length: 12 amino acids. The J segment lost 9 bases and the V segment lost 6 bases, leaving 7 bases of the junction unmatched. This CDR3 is CASSQDRVGQYF. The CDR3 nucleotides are TGTGCCAGCAGCCAGGACAGGGTGGGGCAGTACTTC.

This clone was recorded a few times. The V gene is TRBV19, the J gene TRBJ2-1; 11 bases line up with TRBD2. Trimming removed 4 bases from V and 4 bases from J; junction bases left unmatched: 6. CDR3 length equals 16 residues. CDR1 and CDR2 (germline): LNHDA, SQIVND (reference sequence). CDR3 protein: CASSNVAGGFYNEQFF. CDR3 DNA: TGTGCCAGTAGTAATGTAGCGGGAGGGTTTTACAATGAGCAGTTCTTC.

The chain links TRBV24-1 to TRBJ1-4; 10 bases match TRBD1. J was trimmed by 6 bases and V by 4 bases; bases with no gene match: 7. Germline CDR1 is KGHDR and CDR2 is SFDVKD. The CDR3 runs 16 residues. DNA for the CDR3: TGTGCCACCAGTGACCGGACAGGGGGAAAGGATGAAAAACTGTTTTTT. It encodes CATSDRTGGKDEKLFF.

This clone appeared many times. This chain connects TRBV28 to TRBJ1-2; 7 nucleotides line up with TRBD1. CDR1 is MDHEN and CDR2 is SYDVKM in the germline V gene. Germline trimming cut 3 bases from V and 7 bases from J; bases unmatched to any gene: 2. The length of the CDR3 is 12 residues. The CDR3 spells CASSLTGTGYTF. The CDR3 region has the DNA TGTGCCAGCAGTTTGACAGGGACTGGCTACACCTTC.

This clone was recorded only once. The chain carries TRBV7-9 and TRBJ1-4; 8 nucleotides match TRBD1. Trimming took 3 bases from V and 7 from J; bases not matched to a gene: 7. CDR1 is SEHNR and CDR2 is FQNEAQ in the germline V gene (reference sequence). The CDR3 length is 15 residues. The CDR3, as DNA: TGTGCCAGCAGCTTCGTTACAGGGGGTGGTGAAAAACTGTTTTTT. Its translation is CASSFVTGGGEKLFF.

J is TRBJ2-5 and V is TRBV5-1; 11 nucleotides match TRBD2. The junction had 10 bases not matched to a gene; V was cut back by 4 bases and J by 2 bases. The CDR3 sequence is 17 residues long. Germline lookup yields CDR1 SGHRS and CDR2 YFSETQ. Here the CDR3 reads CASSVGTLAGGQETQYF. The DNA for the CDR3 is TGCGCCAGCAGCGTGGGAACCTTAGCGGGAGGGCAAGAGACCCAGTACTTC.

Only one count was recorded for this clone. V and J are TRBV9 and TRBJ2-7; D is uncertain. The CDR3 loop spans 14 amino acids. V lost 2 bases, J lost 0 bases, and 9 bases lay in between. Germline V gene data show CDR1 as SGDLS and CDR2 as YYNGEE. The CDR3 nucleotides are TGTGCCAGCAGCGTCGGTGTCACCTCCTACGAGCAGTACTTC. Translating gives CASSVGVTSYEQYF.

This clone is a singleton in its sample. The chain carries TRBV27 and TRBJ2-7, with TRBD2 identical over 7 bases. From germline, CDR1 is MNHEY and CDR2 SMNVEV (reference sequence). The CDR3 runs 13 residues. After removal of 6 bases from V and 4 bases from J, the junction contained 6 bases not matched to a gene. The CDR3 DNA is TGTGCCAGCAGCCCCCGGACTAGATACGAGCAGTACTTC. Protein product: CASSPRTRYEQYF.

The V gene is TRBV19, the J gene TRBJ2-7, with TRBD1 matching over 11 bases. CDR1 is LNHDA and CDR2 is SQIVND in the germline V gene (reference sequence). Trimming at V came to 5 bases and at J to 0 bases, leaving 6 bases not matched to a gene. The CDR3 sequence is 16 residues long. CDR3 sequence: CASSSTGTGGSYEQYF. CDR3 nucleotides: TGTGCCAGTAGTTCCACCGGGACAGGGGGCTCCTACGAGCAGTACTTC.

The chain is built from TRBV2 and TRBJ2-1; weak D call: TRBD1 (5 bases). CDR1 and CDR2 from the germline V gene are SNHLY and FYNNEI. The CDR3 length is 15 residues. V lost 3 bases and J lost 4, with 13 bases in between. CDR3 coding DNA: TGTGCCAGCAGTGAGGAACAGGTCTCGTACAATGAGCAGTTCTTC. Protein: CASSEEQVSYNEQFF.

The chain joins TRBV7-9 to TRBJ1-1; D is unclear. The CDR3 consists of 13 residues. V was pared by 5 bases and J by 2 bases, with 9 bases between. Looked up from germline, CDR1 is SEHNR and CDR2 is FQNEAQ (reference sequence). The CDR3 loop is CASSTTQNTEAFF. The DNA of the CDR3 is TGTGCCAGCAGCACGACACAAAACACTGAAGCTTTCTTT.

The CDR3 sequence is CASSPIAGGLYEQYF. CDR3 coding DNA: TGTGCCAGCAGTCCAATAGCGGGGGGGCTGTACGAGCAGTACTTC. The chain links TRBV6-5 to TRBJ2-7, with TRBD2 matching over 11 bases. Trimming took 5 bases from V and 4 from J; bases not matched to a gene: 7. CDR1 and CDR2 (germline): MNHEY, SVGAGI. This CDR3 contains 15 residues.

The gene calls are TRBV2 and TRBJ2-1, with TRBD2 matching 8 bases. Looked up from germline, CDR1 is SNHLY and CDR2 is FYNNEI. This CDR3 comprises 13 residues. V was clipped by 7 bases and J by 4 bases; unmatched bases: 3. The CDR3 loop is CASNIAGYNEQFF. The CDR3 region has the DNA TGTGCCAGCAATATAGCGGGGTACAATGAGCAGTTCTTC.

CDR3 DNA sequence: TGTGCCAGCAGGCCGGACAGGTCTCAACCCCAGCATTTT. Translating it yields CASRPDRSQPQHF. V gene TRBV6-5 combines with J gene TRBJ1-5, with 7 bases lining up with TRBD1. The CDR3 spans 13 residues. Germline V gene sequence: CDR1 MNHEY, CDR2 SVGAGI. With V trimmed by 6 bases and J by 10 bases, 9 bases remained unmatched.

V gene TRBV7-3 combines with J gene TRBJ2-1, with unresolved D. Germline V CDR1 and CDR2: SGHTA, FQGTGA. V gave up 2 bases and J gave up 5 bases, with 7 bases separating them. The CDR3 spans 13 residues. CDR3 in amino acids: CASSLVEHNEQFF. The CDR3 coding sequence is TGTGCCAGCAGCTTAGTAGAGCACAATGAGCAGTTCTTC. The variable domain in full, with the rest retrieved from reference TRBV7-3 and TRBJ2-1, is GAGVSQTPSNKVTEKGKYVELRCDPISGHTALYWYRQSLGQGPEFLIYFQGTGAADDSGLPNDRFFAVRPEGSVSTLKIQRTERGDSAVYLCASSLVEHNEQFFGPGTRLTVL.

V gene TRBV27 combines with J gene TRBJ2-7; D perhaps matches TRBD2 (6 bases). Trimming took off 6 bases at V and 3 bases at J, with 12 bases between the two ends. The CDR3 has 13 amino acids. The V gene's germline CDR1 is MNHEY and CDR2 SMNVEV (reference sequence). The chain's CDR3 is CASRDAGNYEQYF. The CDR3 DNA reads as TGTGCCAGCAGGGACGCGGGGAACTACGAGCAGTACTTC.

CDR3 DNA: TGTGCCAGCGGTCCGGGACAAACTGCAACTAATGAAAAACTGTTTTTT. Encoded protein: CASGPGQTATNEKLFF. The chain combines TRBV7-2 with TRBJ1-4; TRBD1 is a possible D gene (6 bases). V was trimmed by 8 bases and J by 0 bases, leaving 16 bases between them. The CDR3 is 16 residues long. Germline V lookup: CDR1 SGHTA, CDR2 FQGNSA.

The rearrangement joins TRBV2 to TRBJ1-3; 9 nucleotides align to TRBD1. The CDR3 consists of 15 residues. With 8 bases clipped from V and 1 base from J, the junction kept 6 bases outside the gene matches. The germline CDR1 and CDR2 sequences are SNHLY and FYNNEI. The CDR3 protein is CASHRDRVSGNTIYF. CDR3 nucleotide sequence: TGTGCCAGCCATAGGGACAGGGTGTCTGGAAACACCATATATTTT.

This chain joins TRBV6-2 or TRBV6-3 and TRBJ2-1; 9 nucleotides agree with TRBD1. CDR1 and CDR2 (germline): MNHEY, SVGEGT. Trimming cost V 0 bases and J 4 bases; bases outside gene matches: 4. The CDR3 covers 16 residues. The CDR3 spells CASSYSGQGSYNEQFF. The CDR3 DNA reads TGTGCCAGCAGTTACTCGGGACAGGGATCATACAATGAGCAGTTCTTC.

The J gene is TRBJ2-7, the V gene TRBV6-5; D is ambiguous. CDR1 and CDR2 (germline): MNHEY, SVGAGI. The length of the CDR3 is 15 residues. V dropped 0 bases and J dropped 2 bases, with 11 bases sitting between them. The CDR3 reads CASSYSETDPYEQYF. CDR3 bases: TGTGCCAGCAGTTACTCGGAAACAGATCCCTACGAGCAGTACTTC.

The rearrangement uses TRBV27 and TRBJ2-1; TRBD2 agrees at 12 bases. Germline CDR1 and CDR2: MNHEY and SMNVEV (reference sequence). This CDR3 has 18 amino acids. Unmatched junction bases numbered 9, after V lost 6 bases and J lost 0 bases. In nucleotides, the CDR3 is TGTGCCAGCAGCCACGGGACTAGCGGGCCCAGCTCCTACAATGAGCAGTTCTTC. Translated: CASSHGTSGPSSYNEQFF.

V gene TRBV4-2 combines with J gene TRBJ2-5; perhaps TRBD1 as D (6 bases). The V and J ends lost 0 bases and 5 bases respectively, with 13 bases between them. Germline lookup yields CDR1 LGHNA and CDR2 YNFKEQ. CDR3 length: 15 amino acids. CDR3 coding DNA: TGTGCCAGCAGCCAAGACGGGGAGAGGGGGGAGACCCAGTACTTC. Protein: CASSQDGERGETQYF.

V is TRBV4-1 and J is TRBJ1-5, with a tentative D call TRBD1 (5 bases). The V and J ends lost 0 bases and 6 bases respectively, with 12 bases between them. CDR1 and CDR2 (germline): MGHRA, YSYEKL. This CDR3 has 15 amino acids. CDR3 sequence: CASSQESGRGQPQHF. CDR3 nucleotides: TGCGCCAGCAGCCAAGAGAGTGGAAGGGGTCAGCCCCAGCATTTT.

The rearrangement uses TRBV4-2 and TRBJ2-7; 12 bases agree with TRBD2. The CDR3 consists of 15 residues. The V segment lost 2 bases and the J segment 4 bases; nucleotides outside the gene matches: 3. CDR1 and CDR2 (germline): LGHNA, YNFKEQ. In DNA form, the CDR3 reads TGTGCCAGCAGCCAACTAGCGGGGGGGCCTTACGAGCAGTACTTC. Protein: CASSQLAGGPYEQYF.

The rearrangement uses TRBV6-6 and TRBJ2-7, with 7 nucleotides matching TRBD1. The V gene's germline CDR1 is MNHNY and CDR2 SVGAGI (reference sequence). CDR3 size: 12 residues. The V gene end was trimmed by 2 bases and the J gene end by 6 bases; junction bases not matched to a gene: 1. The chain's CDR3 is CASSYEGAEQYF. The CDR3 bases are TGTGCCAGCAGTTACGAGGGGGCCGAGCAGTACTTC.